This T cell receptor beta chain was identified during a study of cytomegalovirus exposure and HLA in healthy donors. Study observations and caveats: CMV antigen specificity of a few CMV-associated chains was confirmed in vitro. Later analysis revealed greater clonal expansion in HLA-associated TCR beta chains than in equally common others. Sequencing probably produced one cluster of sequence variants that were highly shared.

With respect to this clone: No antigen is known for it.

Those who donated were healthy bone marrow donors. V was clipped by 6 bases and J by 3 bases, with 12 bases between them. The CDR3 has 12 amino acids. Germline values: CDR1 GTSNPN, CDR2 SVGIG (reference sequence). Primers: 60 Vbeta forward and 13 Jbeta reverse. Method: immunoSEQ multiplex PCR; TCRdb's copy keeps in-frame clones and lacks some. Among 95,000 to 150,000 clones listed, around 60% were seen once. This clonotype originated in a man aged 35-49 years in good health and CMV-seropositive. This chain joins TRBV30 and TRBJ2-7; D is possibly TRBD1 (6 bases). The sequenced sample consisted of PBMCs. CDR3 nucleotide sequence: TGTGCCTGTAGAACAGGGCGCTACGAGCAGTACTTC. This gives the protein CACRTGRYEQYF. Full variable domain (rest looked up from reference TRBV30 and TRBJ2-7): SQTIHQWPATLVQPVGSPLSLECTVEGTSNPNLYWYRQAAGRGLQLLFYSVGIGQISSEVPQNLSASRPQDRQFILSSKKLLLSDSGFYLCACRTGRYEQYFGPGTRLTVT.